This T cell receptor beta chain was sequenced in a study of T cell repertoires in cytomegalovirus infection. This clonotype was recorded a few times. Its cognate antigen is unknown. Germline CDR1 MDHEN, CDR2 SYDVKM. This CDR3 has 14 residues. V dropped 3 bases and J dropped 5 bases, with 11 bases sitting between them. General study results and limits: Carriers of CMV plus the relevant HLA were identified by cumulative public TCR beta family frequency.

TCRdb reanalysed the reads using MiXCR and keeps one entry per CDR3 protein. The sample includes roughly 640,000 distinct CDR3 sequences, 20% to 25% seen only once; the top ten take 7% to 9%. The source of this sequence is a human donor in good health (CMV status not recorded). Some clones in this sample may be carry-over from other donors' samples. The sequencing sample was made of CD8+ T cells from PBMCs. The genes are TRBV28 and TRBJ1-3; no reliable D call. CDR3 DNA: TGTGCCAGCAGTTTTGAGAGGGATAGAAACACCATATATTTT. Translation gives CASSFERDRNTIYF. Full variable domain (rest looked up from reference TRBV28 and TRBJ1-3): DVKVTQSSRYLVKRTGEKVFLECVQDMDHENMFWYRQDPGLGLRLIYFSYDVKMKEKGDIPEGYSVSREKKERFSLILESASTNQTSMYLCASSFERDRNTIYFGEGSWLTVV.